This TCR beta chain was captured in a study of PD-1 blockade in classical Hodgkin lymphoma. The study, taken as a whole, reports: Lower baseline TCR diversity marked trial partial responders and progressors. Whatever underlies the repertoire differences (possibly disease activity or prior therapy) remains undefined. Newly diagnosed patients reportedly trailed healthy donors in baseline TCR diversity.

V was trimmed by 3 bases and J by 6 bases, leaving 8 bases between them. The CDR3 contains 12 residues. Germline V lookup: CDR1 KGHSH, CDR2 LQKENI. Every single patient, without exception, relapsed after autologous stem cell transplantation, and brentuximab vedotin exposure varied. Best response was recorded as complete response, partial response or progressive disease. On this clone itself: The antigen remains unidentified.

Data came from immunoSEQ multiplex PCR; TCRdb stores just in-frame clones and leaves some out. The sample includes tens of thousands of clones, around 70% of them seen just once. The chain recombines TRBV18 with TRBJ1-2; TRBD1 is a possible D gene (6 bases). This clonotype was sampled from a human donor with classical Hodgkin lymphoma. Sequencing was performed on peripheral blood mononuclear cells (PBMCs), taken before the second cycle of nivolumab. Here the CDR3 DNA reads TGTGCCAGCTCACCCGACAGGAATGGCTACACCTTC. This sequence encodes CASSPDRNGYTF.